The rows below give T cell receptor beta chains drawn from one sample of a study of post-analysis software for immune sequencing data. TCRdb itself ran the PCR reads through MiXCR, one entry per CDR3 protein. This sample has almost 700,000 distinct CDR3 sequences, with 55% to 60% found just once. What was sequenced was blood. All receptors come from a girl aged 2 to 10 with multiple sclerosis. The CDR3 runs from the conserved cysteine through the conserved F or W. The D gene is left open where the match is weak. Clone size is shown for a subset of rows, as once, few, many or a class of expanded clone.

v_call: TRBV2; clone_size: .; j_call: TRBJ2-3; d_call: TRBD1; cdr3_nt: TGTGCCAGCAGCTGGAGACAGGGTCAGCCAGATACGCAGTATTTT; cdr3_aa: CASSWRQGQPDTQYF
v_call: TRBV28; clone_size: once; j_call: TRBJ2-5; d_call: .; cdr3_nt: TGTGCCAGCAGTTCCCCGGGACTCGGGCAAGAGACCCAGTACTTC; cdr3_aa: CASSSPGLGQETQYF
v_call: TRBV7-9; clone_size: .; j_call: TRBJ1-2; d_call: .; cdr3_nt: TGTGCCAGCAGCCTTCAAGAACAGGGCCCAGGGGGCTACACCTTC; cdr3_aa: CASSLQEQGPGGYTF
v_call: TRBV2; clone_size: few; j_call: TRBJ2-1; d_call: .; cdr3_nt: TGTGCCAGCGAGGGGTCTAGCTCCTACAATGAGCAGTTCTTC; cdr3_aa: CASEGSSSYNEQFF
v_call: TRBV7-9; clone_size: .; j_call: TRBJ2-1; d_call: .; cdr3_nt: TGTGCCAGCAGCTTAGCGCGGGGAAAGACTGACGATGAGCAGTTCTTC; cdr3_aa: CASSLARGKTDDEQFF
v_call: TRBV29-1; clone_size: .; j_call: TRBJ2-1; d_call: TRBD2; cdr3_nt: TGCAGCGTTGATCCAGCGGGGGACCCAAATGAGCAGTTCTTC; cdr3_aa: CSVDPAGDPNEQFF
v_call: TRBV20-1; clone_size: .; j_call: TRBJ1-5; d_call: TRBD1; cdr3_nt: TGCAGTGCTAGTAGTGCGGACAGGGGGGCTCAGCCCCAGCATTTT; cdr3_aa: CSASSADRGAQPQHF
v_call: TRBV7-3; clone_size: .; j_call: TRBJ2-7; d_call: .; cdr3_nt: TGTGCCAGCAGCTTTGGGCCCTCGATGTCCTACGAGCAGTACTTC; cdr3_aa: CASSFGPSMSYEQYF
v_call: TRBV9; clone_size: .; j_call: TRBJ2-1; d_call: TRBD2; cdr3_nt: TGTGCCAGCAATCCAGCGGGAAGCTCCTACAATGAGCAGTTCTTC; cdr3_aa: CASNPAGSSYNEQFF
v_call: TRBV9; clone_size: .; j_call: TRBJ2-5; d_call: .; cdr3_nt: TGTGCCGCTAAAGAGACCCAGTACTTC; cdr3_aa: CAAKETQYF
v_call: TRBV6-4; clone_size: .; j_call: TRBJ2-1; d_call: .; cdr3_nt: TGTGCCAGCAGTGACACAGCCCTAGGCTACAATGAGCAGTTCTTC; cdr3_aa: CASSDTALGYNEQFF
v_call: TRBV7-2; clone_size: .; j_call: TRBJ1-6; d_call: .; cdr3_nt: TGTGCCAGCAGCCTGCAGGACTACTCACCCCTCCACTTT; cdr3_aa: CASSLQDYSPLHF
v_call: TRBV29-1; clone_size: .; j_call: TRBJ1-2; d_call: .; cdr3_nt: TGCAGCGTTGAAGGGGCAGGGCTCTATGGCTACACCTTC; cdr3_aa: CSVEGAGLYGYTF
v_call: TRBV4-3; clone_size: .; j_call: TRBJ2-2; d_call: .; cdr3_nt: TGCGCCAGCAGCCAAGAGGTCACCGGGGAGCTGTTTTTT; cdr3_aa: CASSQEVTGELFF
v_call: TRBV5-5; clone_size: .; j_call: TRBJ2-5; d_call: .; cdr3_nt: TGTGCCAGCAGCCAAGTAGTGGGAGAGACCCAGTACTTC; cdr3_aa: CASSQVVGETQYF
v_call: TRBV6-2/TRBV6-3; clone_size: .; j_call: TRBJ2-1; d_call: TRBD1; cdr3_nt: TGTGCCAGCAATAATCGACAGGGGGGTCGGAATGAGCAGTTCTTC; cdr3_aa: CASNNRQGGRNEQFF
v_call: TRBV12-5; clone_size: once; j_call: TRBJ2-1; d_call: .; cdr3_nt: TGTGCTAGTGGTTCCCCTCCAAAGGGAACCCCCTACAATGAGCAGTTCTTC; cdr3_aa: CASGSPPKGTPYNEQFF
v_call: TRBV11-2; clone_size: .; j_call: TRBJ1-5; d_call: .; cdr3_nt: TGTGCCAGCAGCGTAAGCACCGGTCAGCCCCAGCATTTT; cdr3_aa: CASSVSTGQPQHF